The source of this T cell receptor (beta chain) is a study of blood T cells in healthy people across ages. V was clipped by 5 bases and J by 12 bases, with 11 bases between them. CDR1 is MNHEY and CDR2 is SVGEGT in the germline V gene. CDR3 size: 11 residues. This clonotype was counted many times. The antigen remains undetermined. Primers used in a second PCR of roughly 6 to 11 cycles were a sample-barcoded 5' primer and a J-beta primer mix. There were at least 3 million CDR3-containing paired-end reads obtained from each sample. TCRdb redid the calling of the 5' RACE reads with MiXCR, one entry per CDR3 protein. The data show hundreds of thousands of distinct CDR3 sequences, 32% seen once. Findings and caveats of the study: Roughly linear declines in TCR beta diversity per million T cells occurred with age. Any changes in expanded clonotypes were possibly confounded, as donor CMV status remained unknown.

Specimen: blood. The sequence came from a woman older than 75 in good health. This chain connects TRBV6-2 or TRBV6-3 to TRBJ2-1; the D is unclear. CDR3 DNA sequence: TGTGCCAGCAGTCATATAGGAAGGCAGTTCTTC. As protein: CASSHIGRQFF.